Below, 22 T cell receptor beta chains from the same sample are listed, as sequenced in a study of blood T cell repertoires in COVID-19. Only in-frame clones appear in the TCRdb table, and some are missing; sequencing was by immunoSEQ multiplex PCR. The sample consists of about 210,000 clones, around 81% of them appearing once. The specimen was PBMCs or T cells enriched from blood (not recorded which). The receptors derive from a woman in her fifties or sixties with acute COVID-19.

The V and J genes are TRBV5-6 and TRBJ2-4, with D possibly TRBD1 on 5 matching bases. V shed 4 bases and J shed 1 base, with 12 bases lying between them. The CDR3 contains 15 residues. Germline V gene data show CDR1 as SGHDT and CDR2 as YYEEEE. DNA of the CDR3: TGTGCCAGCAGCAGCACAGCAGGGGCCAAAAACATTCAGTACTTC. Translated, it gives CASSSTAGAKNIQYF.

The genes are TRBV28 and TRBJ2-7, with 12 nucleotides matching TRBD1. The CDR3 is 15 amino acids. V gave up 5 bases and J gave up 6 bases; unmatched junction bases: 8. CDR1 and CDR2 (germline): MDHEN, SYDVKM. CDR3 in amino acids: CASSVSGQGAREQYF. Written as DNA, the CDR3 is TGTGCCAGCAGTGTATCGGGACAGGGGGCGCGCGAGCAGTACTTC.

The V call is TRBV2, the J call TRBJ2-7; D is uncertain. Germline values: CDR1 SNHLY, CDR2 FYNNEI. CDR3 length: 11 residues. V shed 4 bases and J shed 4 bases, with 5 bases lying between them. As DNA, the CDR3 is TGTGCCAGCAGTGTTTTATACGAGCAGTACTTC. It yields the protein CASSVLYEQYF. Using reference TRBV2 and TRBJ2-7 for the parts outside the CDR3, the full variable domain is EPEVTQTPSHQVTQMGQEVILRCVPISNHLYFYWYRQILGQKVEFLVSFYNNEISEKSEIFDDQFSVERPDGSNFTLKIRSTKLEDSAMYFCASSVLYEQYFGPGTRLTVT.

Written as DNA, the CDR3 is TGTGCCAGCAGTTCAGACAGTAACTATGGCTACACCTTC. Translating it yields CASSSDSNYGYTF. J is TRBJ1-2 and V is TRBV2, with D possibly TRBD1 on 5 matching bases. CDR1 and CDR2 from the germline V gene are SNHLY and FYNNEI. V was shortened by 5 bases and J by 1 base, with 8 bases between the two germline ends. The CDR3 covers 13 residues.

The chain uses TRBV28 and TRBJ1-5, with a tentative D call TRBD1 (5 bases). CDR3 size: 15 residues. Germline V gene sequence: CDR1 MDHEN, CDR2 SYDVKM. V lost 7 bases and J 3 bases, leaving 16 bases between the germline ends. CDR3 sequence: CASTLSGASNQPQHF. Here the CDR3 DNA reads TGTGCCAGCACCCTTAGTGGGGCCTCCAATCAGCCCCAGCATTTT.

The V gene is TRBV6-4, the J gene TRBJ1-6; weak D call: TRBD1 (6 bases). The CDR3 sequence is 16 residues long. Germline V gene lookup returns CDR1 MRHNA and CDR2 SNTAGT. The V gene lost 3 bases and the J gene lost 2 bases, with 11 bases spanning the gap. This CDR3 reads CASSEYGGPYNSPLHF. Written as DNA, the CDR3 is TGTGCCAGCAGTGAATATGGGGGCCCCTATAATTCACCCCTCCACTTT.

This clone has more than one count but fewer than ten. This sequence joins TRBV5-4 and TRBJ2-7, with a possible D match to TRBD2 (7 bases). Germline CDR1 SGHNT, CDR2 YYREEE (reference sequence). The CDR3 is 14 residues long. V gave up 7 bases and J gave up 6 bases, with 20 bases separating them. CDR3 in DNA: TGTGCCAGCCAATTAAAAGGGGGGGGCTCCGAGCAGTACTTC. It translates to CASQLKGGGSEQYF.

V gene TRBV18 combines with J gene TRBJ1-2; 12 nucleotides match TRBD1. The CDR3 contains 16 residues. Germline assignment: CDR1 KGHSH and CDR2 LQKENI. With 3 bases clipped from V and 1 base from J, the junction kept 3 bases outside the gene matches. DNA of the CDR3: TGTGCCAGCTCACCGGGACAGGGGGCGCTTAACTATGGCTACACCTTC. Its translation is CASSPGQGALNYGYTF.

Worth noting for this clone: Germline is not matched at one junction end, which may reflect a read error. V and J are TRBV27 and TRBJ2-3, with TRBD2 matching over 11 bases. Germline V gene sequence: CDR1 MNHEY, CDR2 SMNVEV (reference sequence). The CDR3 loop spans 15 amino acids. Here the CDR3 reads CTSSSSGGFTDTQYF. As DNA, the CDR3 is TGTACCAGCAGTTCTAGCGGGGGGTTCACAGATACGCAGTATTTT.

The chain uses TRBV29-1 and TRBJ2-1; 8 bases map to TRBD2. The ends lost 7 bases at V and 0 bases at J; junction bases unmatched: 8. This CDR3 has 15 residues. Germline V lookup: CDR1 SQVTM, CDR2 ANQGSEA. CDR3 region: CSALAGTTSYNEQFF. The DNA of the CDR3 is TGCAGCGCCTTAGCGGGAACTACCTCCTACAATGAGCAGTTCTTC.

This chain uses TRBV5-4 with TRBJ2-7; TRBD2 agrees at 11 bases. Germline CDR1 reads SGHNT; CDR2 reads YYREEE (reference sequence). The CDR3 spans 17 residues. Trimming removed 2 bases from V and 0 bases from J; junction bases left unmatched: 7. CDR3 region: CASSLRKLAGVSYEQYF. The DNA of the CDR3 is TGTGCCAGCAGCTTACGTAAACTAGCGGGGGTCTCCTACGAGCAGTACTTC.

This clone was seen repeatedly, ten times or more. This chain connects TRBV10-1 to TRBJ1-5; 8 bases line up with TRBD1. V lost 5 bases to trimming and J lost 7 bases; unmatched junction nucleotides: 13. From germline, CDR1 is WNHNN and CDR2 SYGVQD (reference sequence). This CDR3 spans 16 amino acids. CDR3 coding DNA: TGCGCCAGCAGTCGCCAGGACAGGGAGGAGTGGCAGCCCCAGCATTTT. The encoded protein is CASSRQDREEWQPQHF.

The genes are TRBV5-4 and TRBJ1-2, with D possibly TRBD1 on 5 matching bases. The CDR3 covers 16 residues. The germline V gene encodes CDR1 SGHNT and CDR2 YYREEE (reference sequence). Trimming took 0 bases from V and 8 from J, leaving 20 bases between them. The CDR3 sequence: CASSLGGEMDLYGYTF. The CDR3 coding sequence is TGTGCCAGCAGCTTGGGGGGGGAGATGGACCTTTACGGCTACACCTTC.

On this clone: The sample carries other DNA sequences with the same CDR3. The CDR3 here is CASSQVQGASWEYGYTF. The CDR3 nucleotides read TGCGCCAGCAGCCAAGTACAGGGAGCCTCGTGGGAGTATGGCTACACCTTC. This chain joins TRBV4-1 and TRBJ1-2; D perhaps matches TRBD1 (6 bases). The germline V gene has CDR1 MGHRA and CDR2 YSYEKL. The germline V and J ends were trimmed by 1 base and 5 bases, with 20 bases remaining between them. CDR3 size: 17 residues.

For the CDR3, the DNA is TGTGCCAGCAGCAAAGGGGAGGTATCTGGCTACACCTTC. This gives the protein CASSKGEVSGYTF. The rearrangement joins TRBV21-1 to TRBJ1-2. TRBV21-1 is annotated as a pseudogene. This CDR3 has 13 amino acids.

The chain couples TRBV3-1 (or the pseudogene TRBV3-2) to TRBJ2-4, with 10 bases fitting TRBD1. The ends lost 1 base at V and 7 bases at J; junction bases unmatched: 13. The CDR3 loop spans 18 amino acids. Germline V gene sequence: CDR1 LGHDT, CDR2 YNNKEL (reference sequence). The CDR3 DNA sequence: TGTGCCAGCAGCCAAGTCAAAGTTGGATGGGGACAGGGGAACATTCAGTACTTC. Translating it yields CASSQVKVGWGQGNIQYF.

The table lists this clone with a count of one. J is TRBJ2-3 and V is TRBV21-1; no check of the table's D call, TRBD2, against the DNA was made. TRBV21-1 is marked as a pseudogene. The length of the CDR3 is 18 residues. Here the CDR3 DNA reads TGTGCCAGCAGCAAAGGGCCGGCGAGCGGGGGGGCTGCAGATACGCAGTATTTT. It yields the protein CASSKGPASGGAADTQYF.

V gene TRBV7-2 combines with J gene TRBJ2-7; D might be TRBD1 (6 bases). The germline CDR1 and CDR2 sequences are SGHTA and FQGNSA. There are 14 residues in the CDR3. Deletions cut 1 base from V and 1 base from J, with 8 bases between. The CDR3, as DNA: TGTGCCAGCAGCTTAGAGGGGGTATCCTACGAGCAGTACTTC. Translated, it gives CASSLEGVSYEQYF.

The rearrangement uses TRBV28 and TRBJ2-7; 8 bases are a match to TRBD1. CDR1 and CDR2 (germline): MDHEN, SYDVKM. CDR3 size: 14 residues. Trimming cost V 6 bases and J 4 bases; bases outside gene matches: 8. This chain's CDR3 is CASRLDRVRYEQYF. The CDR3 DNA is TGTGCCAGCAGACTGGACAGGGTTCGGTACGAGCAGTACTTC.

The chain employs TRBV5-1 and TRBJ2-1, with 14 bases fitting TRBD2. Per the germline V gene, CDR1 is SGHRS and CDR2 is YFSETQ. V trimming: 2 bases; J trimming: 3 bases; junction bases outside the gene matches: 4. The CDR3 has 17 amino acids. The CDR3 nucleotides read TGCGCCAGCAGCTTAAGGACTAGCGGGAGGAACTACAATGAGCAGTTCTTC. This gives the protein CASSLRTSGRNYNEQFF.

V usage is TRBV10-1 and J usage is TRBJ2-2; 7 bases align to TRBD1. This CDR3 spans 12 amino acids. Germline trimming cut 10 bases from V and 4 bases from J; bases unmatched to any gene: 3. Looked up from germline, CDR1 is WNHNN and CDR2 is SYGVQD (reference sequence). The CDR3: CATRTGTGELFF. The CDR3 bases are TGCGCCACCCGGACAGGCACCGGGGAGCTGTTTTTT.

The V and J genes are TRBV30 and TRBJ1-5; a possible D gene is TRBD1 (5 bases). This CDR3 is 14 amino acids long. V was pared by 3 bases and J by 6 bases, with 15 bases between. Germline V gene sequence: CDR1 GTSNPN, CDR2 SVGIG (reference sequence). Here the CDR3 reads CAWSWAGKGQPQHF. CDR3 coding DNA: TGTGCCTGGAGCTGGGCAGGGAAGGGTCAGCCCCAGCATTTT.